A selection of T cell receptor beta chains follows, all from one sample in a study of cytomegalovirus exposure and HLA in healthy donors. The table came from immunoSEQ multiplex PCR; TCRdb's copy has only in-frame clones and leaves some out. The sample has over 130,000 clones, about three quarters seen once; the top ten hold 1.5% to 2%. What was sequenced was PBMCs. These TCRs come from a woman aged 25 to 39 in good health and CMV-seronegative. CDR3s include the opening cysteine and the closing phenylalanine or tryptophan. Each record gives: D gene, clone size, V gene, J gene, CDR3 protein, CDR3 DNA. The D gene is left open where the match is weak. Expanded clones get a size class; other rows say once, few or many, or leave the size out.

>TRBD1|NA|TRBV9|TRBJ1-6
CASSPQTGSFYNSPLHF
TGTGCCAGCAGCCCCCAGACAGGGAGCTTCTATAATTCACCCCTCCACTTT
>TRBD2|NA|TRBV19|TRBJ2-2
CASSNLAGGPVGELFF
TGTGCCAGTAGTAACCTAGCGGGAGGGCCGGTCGGGGAGCTGTTTTTT
>NA|NA|TRBV11-3|TRBJ1-1
CASSSAADTEAFF
TGTGCCAGCAGTTCCGCCGCGGACACTGAAGCTTTCTTT
>TRBD2|few|TRBV5-1|TRBJ2-2
CASRGGAANTGELFF
TGCGCCAGCAGGGGAGGGGCAGCGAACACCGGGGAGCTGTTTTTT
>NA|NA|TRBV5-6|TRBJ2-5
CASSRTGVETQYF
TGTGCCAGCAGCCGTACAGGAGTGGAGACCCAGTACTTC
>NA|few|TRBV2|TRBJ2-3
CASSEAEASTDTQYF
TGTGCCAGCAGTGAAGCTGAGGCGAGCACAGATACGCAGTATTTT
>NA|once|TRBV10-3|TRBJ2-5
CAISESPRGIQETQYF
TGTGCCATCAGTGAGTCGCCCAGGGGCATACAAGAGACCCAGTACTTC
>TRBD1|NA|TRBV5-6|TRBJ1-2
CASSFGTGTGTYGYTF
TGTGCCAGCAGCTTTGGAACCGGGACAGGGACATATGGCTACACCTTC
>NA|few|TRBV28|TRBJ1-2
CASSPRRTAFYGYTF
TGTGCCAGCAGTCCTCGCAGGACAGCCTTCTATGGCTACACCTTC
>NA|NA|TRBV7-9|TRBJ2-3
CASSFKIEGGISQYF
TGTGCCAGCAGCTTTAAGATTGAGGGCGGTATATCTCAGTATTTT
>TRBD1|NA|TRBV5-4|TRBJ2-1
CASSPAPGQGHNEQFF
TGTGCCAGCAGTCCAGCCCCGGGACAGGGACACAATGAGCAGTTCTTC
>NA|few|TRBV5-6|TRBJ2-7
CASSLYGGSYEQYF
TGTGCCAGCAGCTTGTATGGGGGGTCCTACGAGCAGTACTTC
>TRBD1|NA|TRBV7-2|TRBJ2-1
CASSLAVQGAGEQFF
TGTGCCAGCAGCTTAGCGGTGCAGGGGGCGGGAGAGCAGTTCTTC
>TRBD1|NA|TRBV28|TRBJ1-2
CASSSLRDRDTMGRGYTF
TGTGCCAGCAGTTCGCTCCGGGACAGGGACACAATGGGCCGAGGCTACACCTTC
>TRBD2|NA|TRBV13|TRBJ2-1
CASRGTGTSGNEQFF
TGTGCCAGCAGAGGGACCGGGACTAGCGGCAATGAGCAGTTCTTC
>TRBD1|NA|TRBV6-4|TRBJ2-6
CASSLGTGGDGANVLTF
TGTGCCAGCAGTTTGGGGACAGGGGGCGATGGGGCCAACGTCCTGACTTTC
>TRBD1|NA|TRBV2|TRBJ2-7
CASSNRDSRYEQYF
TGTGCCAGCAGTAACCGGGACAGCAGGTATGAGCAGTACTTC
>TRBD1|NA|TRBV6-1|TRBJ1-6
CASSPRRGLNSPLHF
TGTGCCAGCAGCCCCAGGAGGGGGCTGAATTCACCCCTCCACTTT
>NA|few|TRBV11-2|TRBJ1-6
CASSFLPSGDGSLNSPLHF
TGTGCCAGCAGCTTCTTACCCAGTGGGGACGGGAGCCTTAATTCACCCCTCCACTTT
>NA|NA|TRBV11-2|TRBJ2-1
CASSLRPQAGNEQFF
TGTGCCAGCAGCTTAAGGCCCCAGGCGGGGAATGAGCAGTTCTTC
>TRBD1|few|TRBV30|TRBJ1-2
CAWSEGQGSYGYTF
TGTGCCTGGAGTGAGGGACAGGGTTCCTATGGCTACACCTTC
>NA|NA|TRBV5-1|TRBJ1-1
CASSLAPQNEAFF
TGCGCCAGCAGCTTGGCCCCGCAGAATGAAGCTTTCTTT
>TRBD1|NA|TRBV7-8|TRBJ1-5
CASSRTGEAALQHF
TGTGCCAGCAGCCGCACAGGGGAGGCAGCACTTCAGCATTTT
>NA|NA|TRBV28|TRBJ1-2
CASSGGGYGYTF
TGTGCCAGCAGCGGGGGGGGCTATGGCTACACCTTC
>TRBD1|NA|TRBV4-2|TRBJ1-4
CASSQQSGTGYEKLFF
TGTGCCAGCAGCCAACAGTCCGGGACAGGCTATGAAAAACTGTTTTTT
>NA|NA|TRBV29-1|TRBJ2-1
CSVVVGLRQGFNEQFF
TGCAGCGTTGTAGTGGGTCTCCGCCAGGGTTTCAATGAGCAGTTCTTC
>NA|NA|TRBV19|TRBJ2-1
CASSIAPSRIQFF
TGTGCCAGTAGTATAGCCCCTTCTAGGATACAGTTCTTC
>TRBD1|NA|TRBV7-9|TRBJ2-7
CASSSSRGSGPYEQYF
TGTGCCAGCAGCTCAAGCAGGGGGTCGGGTCCCTACGAGCAGTACTTC
>NA|NA|TRBV6-5|TRBJ1-2
CASSQGREEGYTF
TGTGCCAGCAGCCAGGGCAGAGAGGAGGGCTACACCTTC
>TRBD1|NA|TRBV5-1|TRBJ1-2
CASSLDRGLDGYTF
TGCGCCAGCAGCTTGGACAGGGGGCTAGATGGCTACACCTTC
>NA|few|TRBV6-1|TRBJ1-1
CASRTGHMTEAFF
TGTGCCAGCAGAACAGGGCATATGACTGAAGCTTTCTTT
>NA|NA|TRBV6-5|TRBJ1-3
CASSSFASGGNTIYF
TGTGCCAGCAGTTCCTTCGCCAGCGGTGGAAACACCATATATTTT
>NA|many|TRBV6-5|TRBJ2-7
CASSPMGASNEQYF
TGTGCCAGCAGCCCCATGGGGGCCTCAAACGAGCAGTACTTC
>TRBD2|NA|TRBV4-1|TRBJ2-7
CASSRTSDSYEQYF
TGCGCCAGCAGCCGCACTAGCGATTCCTACGAGCAGTACTTC
>TRBD1|few|TRBV27|TRBJ2-7
CASSYGTGYEQYF
TGTGCCAGCTCCTACGGGACAGGGTACGAGCAGTACTTC
>TRBD1|NA|TRBV5-4|TRBJ2-3
CASSPGQDRGTDTQYF
TGTGCCAGCAGCCCAGGACAGGACCGGGGCACAGATACGCAGTATTTT
>TRBD1|medium-sized|TRBV6-4|TRBJ2-1
CASSVSGGSYNEQFF
TGTGCCAGCAGTGTGTCAGGGGGCTCCTACAATGAGCAGTTCTTC
>NA|NA|TRBV4-2|TRBJ1-5
CASSQGDSPNQPQHF
TGTGCCAGCAGCCAAGGGGACTCCCCAAATCAGCCCCAGCATTTT
>NA|once|TRBV7-2|TRBJ2-3
CASSLRDLETEGTQYF
TGTGCCAGCAGCTTAAGAGATCTGGAAACGGAGGGTACGCAGTATTTT
>TRBD2|few|TRBV11-2|TRBJ2-3
CASSSGLAGTDTQYF
TGTGCCAGCAGCTCGGGACTAGCGGGCACAGATACGCAGTATTTT
>TRBD1|NA|TRBV19|TRBJ2-1
CASSAGGDYNEQFF
TGTGCCAGTAGTGCAGGGGGTGACTACAATGAGCAGTTCTTC
>TRBD2|once|TRBV28|TRBJ2-7
CASRKGLAGRSAYEQYF
TGTGCCAGCAGAAAGGGACTAGCCGGGAGATCAGCCTACGAGCAGTACTTC
>TRBD1|NA|TRBV18|TRBJ1-1
CASSTGTGSTEAFF
TGTGCCAGCTCAACCGGGACAGGGAGCACTGAAGCTTTCTTT
>TRBD1|NA|TRBV19|TRBJ2-2
CASSRQGAIHGELFF
TGTGCCAGTAGCCGACAGGGGGCAATTCACGGGGAGCTGTTTTTT
>NA|NA|TRBV9|TRBJ2-1
CASSVASAYNEQFF
TGTGCCAGCAGCGTAGCTAGCGCCTACAATGAGCAGTTCTTC
>TRBD1|NA|TRBV4-1|TRBJ1-3
CASSQESTGGGNTIYF
TGCGCCAGCAGCCAAGAATCGACAGGGGGTGGAAACACCATATATTTT
>NA|NA|TRBV27|TRBJ2-5
CASSWTIQETQYF
TGTGCCAGCAGTTGGACTATCCAAGAGACCCAGTACTTC